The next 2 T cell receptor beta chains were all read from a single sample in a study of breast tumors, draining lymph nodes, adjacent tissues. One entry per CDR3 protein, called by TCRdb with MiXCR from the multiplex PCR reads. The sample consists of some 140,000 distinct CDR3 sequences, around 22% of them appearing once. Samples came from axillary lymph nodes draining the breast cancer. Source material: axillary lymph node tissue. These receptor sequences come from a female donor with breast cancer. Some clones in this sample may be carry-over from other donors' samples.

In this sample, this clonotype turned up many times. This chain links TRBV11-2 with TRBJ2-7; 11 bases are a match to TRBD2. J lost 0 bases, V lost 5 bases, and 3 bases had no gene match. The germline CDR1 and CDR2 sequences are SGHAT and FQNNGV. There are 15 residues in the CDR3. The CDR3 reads CASSLLAGGSYEQYF. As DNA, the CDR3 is TGTGCCAGCAGCCTCCTAGCGGGGGGCTCCTACGAGCAGTACTTC.

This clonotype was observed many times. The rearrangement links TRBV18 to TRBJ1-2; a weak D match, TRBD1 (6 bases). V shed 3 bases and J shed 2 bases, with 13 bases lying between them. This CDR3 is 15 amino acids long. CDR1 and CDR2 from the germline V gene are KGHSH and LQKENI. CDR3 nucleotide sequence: TGTGCCAGCTCACCGGGGGGCAGGGCCAACTATGGCTACACCTTC. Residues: CASSPGGRANYGYTF.